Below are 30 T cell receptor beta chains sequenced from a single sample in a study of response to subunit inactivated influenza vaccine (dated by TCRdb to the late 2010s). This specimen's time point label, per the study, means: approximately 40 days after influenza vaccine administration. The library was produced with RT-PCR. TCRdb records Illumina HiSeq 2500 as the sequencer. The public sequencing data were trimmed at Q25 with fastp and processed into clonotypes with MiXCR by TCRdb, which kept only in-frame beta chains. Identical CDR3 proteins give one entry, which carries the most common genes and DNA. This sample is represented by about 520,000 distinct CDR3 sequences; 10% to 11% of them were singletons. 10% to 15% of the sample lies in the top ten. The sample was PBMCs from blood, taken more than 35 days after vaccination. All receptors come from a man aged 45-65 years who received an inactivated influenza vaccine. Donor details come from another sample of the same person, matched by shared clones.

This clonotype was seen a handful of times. CDR3 sequence reads: CASSQDRGLSFF. CDR3 in DNA: TGTGCCAGCAGTCAAGACAGGGGGCTGTCTTTCTTT. The chain has TRBV7-9 and TRBJ1-1; TRBD1 agrees at 10 bases. The CDR3 runs 12 residues. Trimming took 6 bases from V and 12 from J; bases not matched to a gene: 7. The germline CDR1 and CDR2 sequences are SEHNR and FQNEAQ (reference sequence).

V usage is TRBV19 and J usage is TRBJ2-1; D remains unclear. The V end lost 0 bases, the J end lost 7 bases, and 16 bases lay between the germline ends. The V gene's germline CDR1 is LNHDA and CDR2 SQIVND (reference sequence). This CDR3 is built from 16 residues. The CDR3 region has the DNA TGTGCCAGTAGTATAGATAGCTGGGTACCCGGGAATGAGCAGTTCTTC. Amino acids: CASSIDSWVPGNEQFF. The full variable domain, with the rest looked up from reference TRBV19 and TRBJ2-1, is DGGITQSPKYLFRKEGQNVTLSCEQNLNHDAMYWYRQDPGQGLRLIYYSQIVNDFQKGDIAEGYSVSREKKESFPLTVTSAQKNPTAFYLCASSIDSWVPGNEQFFGPGTRLTVL.

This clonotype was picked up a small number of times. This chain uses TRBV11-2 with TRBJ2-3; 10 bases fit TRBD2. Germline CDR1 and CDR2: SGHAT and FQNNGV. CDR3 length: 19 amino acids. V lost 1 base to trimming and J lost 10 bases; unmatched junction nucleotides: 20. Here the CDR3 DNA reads TGTGCCAGCAGCTTAGGGACTAGCGGTGACCTGGCCCTCCCCATCGCGCAGTATTTT. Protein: CASSLGTSGDLALPIAQYF.

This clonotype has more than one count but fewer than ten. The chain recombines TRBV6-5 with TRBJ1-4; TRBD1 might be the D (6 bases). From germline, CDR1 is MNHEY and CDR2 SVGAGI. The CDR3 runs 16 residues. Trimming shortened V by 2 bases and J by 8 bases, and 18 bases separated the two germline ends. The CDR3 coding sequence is TGTGCCAGCAGTTACGAGATGGGGGGCCGAGGGGAAAAACTGTTTTTT. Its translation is CASSYEMGGRGEKLFF.

CDR3 in amino acids: CASSSPDRVNTEAFF. The CDR3 nucleotides are TGTGCCAGCAGTTCCCCCGACAGGGTGAACACTGAAGCTTTCTTT. V gene TRBV6-2 or TRBV6-3 combines with J gene TRBJ1-1; TRBD1 agrees at 7 bases. Germline CDR1 reads MNHEY; CDR2 reads SVGEGT. V shed 4 bases, J shed 0 bases, and the junction held 5 bases outside the gene matches. CDR3 length: 15 amino acids.

CDR3 region: CASSLDGANPTQYF. DNA of the CDR3: TGCGCCAGCAGTCTGGATGGGGCAAACCCCACGCAGTATTTT. The chain has TRBV10-1 and TRBJ2-3; D might be TRBD1 (5 bases). CDR3 size: 14 residues. V was trimmed by 5 bases and J by 9 bases, leaving 18 bases between them. The germline CDR1 and CDR2 sequences are WNHNN and SYGVQD (reference sequence).

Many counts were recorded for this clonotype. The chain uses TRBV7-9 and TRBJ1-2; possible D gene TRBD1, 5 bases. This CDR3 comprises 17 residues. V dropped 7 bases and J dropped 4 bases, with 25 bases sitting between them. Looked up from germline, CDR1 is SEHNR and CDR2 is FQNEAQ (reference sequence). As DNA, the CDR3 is TGTGCCAGCACCGCAGCCCTGGGACGAGAAGGCTCCTATGGCTACACCTTC. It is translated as CASTAALGREGSYGYTF.

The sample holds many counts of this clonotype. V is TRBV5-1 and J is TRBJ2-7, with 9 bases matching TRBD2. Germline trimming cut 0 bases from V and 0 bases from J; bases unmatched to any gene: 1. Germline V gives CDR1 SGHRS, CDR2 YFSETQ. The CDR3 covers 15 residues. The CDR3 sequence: CASSLGLADSYEQYF. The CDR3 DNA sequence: TGCGCCAGCAGCTTGGGACTAGCGGACTCCTACGAGCAGTACTTC.

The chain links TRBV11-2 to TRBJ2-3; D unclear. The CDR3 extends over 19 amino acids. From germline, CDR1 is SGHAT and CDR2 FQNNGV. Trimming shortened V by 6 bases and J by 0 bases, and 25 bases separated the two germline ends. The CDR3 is CASRRRGPYLLRSTDTQYF. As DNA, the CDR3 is TGTGCCAGCAGGCGCCGTGGGCCATACCTGCTGCGAAGCACAGATACGCAGTATTTT.

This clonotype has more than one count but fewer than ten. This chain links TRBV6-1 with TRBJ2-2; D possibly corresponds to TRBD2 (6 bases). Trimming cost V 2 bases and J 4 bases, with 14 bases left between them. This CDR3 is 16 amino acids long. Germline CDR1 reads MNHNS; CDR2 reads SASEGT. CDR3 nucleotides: TGTGCCAGCAGTGAATCGTTGGTGCGGGGCACCGGGGAGCTGTTTTTT. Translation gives CASSESLVRGTGELFF.

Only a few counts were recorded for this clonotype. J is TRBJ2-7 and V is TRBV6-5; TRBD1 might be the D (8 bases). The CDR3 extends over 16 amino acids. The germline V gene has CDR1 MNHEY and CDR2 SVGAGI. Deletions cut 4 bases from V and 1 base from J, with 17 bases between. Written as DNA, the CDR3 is TGTGCCAGCAGTTCTGCCGGACAGGGAGGGTCCTACGAGCAGTACTTC. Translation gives CASSSAGQGGSYEQYF.

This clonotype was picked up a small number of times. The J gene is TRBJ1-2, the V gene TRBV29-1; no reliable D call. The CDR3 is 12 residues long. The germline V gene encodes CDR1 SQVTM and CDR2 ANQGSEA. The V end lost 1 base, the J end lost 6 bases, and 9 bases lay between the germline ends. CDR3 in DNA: TGCAGCGTTGAAGTAGGATCGGATGGCTACACCTTC. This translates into CSVEVGSDGYTF.

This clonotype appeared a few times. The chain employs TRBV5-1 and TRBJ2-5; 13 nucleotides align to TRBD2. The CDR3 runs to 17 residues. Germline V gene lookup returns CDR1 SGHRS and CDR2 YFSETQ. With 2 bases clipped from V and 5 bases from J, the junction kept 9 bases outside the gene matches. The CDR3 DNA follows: TGCGCCAGCAGCTTCGGACTAGCGGGAGCACTGGAGGAGACCCAGTACTTC. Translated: CASSFGLAGALEETQYF.

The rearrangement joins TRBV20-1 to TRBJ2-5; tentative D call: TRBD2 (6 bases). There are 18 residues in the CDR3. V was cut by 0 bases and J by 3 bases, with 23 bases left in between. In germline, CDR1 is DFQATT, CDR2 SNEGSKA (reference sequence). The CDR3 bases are TGCAGTGCTAGAGATCACCTAGCGACAAGCTCATTAAAAGAGACCCAGTACTTC. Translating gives CSARDHLATSSLKETQYF.

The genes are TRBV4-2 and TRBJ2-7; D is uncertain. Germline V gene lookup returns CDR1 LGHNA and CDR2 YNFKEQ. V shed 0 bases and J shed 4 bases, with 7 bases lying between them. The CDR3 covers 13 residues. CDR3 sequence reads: CASSQDKAYEQYF. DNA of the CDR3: TGTGCCAGCAGCCAAGATAAGGCATACGAGCAGTACTTC.

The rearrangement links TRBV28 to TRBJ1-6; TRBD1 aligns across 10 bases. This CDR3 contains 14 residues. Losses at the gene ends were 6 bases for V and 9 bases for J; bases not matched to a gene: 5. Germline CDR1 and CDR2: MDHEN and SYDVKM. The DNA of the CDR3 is TGTGCCAGCAGGGGGACAGGGGTAGTTTCACCCCTCCACTTT. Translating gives CASRGTGVVSPLHF. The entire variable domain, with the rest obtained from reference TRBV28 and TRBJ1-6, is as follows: DVKVTQSSRYLVKRTGEKVFLECVQDMDHENMFWYRQDPGLGLRLIYFSYDVKMKEKGDIPEGYSVSREKKERFSLILESASTNQTSMYLCASRGTGVVSPLHFGNGTRLTVT.

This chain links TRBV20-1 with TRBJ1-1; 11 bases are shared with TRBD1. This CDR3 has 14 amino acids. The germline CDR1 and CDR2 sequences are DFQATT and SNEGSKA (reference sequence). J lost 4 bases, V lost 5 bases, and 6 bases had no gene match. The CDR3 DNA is TGCAGTGCTTTGGAGGGACAGGGGGGCACTGAAGCTTTCTTT. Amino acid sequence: CSALEGQGGTEAFF.

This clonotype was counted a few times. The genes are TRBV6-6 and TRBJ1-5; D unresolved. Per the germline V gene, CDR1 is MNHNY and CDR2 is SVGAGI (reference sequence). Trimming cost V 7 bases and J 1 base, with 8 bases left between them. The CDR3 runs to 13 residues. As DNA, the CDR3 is TGTGCCAGCATGGAGAACAGCAATCAGCCCCAGCATTTT. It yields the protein CASMENSNQPQHF.

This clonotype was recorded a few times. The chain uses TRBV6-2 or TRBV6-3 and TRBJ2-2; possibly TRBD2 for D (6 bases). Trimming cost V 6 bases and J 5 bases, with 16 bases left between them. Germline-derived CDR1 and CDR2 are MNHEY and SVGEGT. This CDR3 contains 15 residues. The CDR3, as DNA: TGTGCCAGCAGCTCTCCTAGCGCTCAGACCGGGGAGCTGTTTTTT. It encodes CASSSPSAQTGELFF.

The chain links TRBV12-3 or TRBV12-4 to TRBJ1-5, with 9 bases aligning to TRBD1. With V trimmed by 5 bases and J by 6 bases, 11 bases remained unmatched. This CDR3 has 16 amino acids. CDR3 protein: CASSQDPGTGSQPQHF. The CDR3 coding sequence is TGTGCCAGCAGTCAAGACCCCGGGACAGGGAGTCAGCCCCAGCATTTT.

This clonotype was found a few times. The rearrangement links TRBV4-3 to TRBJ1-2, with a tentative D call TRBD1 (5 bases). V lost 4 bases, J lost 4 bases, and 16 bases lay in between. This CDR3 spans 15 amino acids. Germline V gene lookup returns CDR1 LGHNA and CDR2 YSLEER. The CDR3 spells CASSPNTDSFYGYTF. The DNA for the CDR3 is TGCGCCAGCAGCCCGAATACAGACAGCTTCTATGGCTACACCTTC.

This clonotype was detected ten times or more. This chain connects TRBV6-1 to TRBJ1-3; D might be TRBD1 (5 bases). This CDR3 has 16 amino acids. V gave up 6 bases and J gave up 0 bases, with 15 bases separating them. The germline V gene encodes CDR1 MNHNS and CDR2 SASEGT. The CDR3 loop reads CASRQMRGLSGNTIYF. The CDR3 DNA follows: TGTGCCAGCAGGCAAATGCGGGGCCTCTCTGGAAACACCATATATTTT.

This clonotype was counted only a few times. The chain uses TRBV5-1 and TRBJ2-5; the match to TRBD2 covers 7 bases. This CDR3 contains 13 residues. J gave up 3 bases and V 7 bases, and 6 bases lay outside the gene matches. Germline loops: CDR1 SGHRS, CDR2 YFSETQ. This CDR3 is CASERGPEETQYF. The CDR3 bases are TGCGCCAGCGAGCGGGGTCCGGAAGAGACCCAGTACTTC. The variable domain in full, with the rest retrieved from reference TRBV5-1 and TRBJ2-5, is KAGVTQTPRYLIKTRGQQVTLSCSPISGHRSVSWYQQTPGQGLQFLFEYFSETQRNKGNFPGRFSGRQFSNSRSEMNVSTLELGDSALYLCASERGPEETQYFGPGTRLLVL.

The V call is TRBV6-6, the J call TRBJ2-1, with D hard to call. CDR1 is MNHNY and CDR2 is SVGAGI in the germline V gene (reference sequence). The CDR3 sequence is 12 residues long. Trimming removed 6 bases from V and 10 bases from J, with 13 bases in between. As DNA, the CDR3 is TGTGCCAGCAGCCCCGCGCTCCGGGAGCAGTTCTTC. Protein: CASSPALREQFF.

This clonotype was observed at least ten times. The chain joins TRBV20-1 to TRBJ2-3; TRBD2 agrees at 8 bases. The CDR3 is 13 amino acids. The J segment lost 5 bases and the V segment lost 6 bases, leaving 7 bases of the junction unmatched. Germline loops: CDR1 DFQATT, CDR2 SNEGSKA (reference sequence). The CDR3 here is CSAGGGSGDTQYF. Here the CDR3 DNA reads TGCAGTGCCGGCGGGGGGTCAGGAGATACGCAGTATTTT.

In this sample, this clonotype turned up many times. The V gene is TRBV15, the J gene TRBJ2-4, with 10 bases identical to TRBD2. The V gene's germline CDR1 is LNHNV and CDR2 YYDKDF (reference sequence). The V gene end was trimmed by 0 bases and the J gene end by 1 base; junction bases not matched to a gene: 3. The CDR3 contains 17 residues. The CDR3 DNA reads TGTGCCACCAGCAGAGATACTAGCGGGACTGCCAAAAACATTCAGTACTTC. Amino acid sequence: CATSRDTSGTAKNIQYF.

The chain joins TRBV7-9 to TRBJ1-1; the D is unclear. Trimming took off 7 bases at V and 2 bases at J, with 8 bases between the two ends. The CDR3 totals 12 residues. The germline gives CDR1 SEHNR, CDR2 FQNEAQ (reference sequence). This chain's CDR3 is CASTPVNTEAFF. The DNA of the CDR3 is TGTGCCAGCACCCCCGTCAACACTGAAGCTTTCTTT.

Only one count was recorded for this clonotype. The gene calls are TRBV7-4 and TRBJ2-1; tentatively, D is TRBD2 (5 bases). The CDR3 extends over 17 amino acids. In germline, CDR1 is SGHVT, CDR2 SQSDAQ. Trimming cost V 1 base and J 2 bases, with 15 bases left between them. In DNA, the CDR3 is TGTGCCAGCAGCTTAGGTAGAGCACGGAGGACCTACAATGAGCAGTTCTTC. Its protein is CASSLGRARRTYNEQFF.

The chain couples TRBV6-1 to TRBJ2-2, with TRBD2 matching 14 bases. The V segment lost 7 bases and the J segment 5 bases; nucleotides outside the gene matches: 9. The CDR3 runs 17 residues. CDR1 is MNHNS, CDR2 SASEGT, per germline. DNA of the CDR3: TGTGCCAGCAACCGACTAGCGGGGGGGACGCGGACCGGGGAGCTGTTTTTT. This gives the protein CASNRLAGGTRTGELFF.

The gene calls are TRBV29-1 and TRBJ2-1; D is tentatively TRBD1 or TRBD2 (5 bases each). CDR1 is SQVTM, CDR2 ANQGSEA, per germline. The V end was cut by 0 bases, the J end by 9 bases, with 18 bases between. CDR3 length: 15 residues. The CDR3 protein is CSVEDWSDRGFEQFF. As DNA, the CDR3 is TGCAGCGTTGAAGATTGGTCGGACCGGGGCTTTGAGCAGTTCTTC.